The 7 T cell receptor beta chains presented below share a single source sample, sequenced in a study of blood T cell repertoires in COVID-19. TCRdb's copy holds only in-frame clones and misses some; the assay was immunoSEQ multiplex PCR. This sample has 300,000 to 450,000 clones; roughly 85% occur once, and the top ten carry 3.5% to 4%. Material for sequencing was peripheral blood. These receptors originate from a woman aged 18-29 years with acute or convalescent COVID-19.

The chain uses TRBV29-1 and TRBJ1-2; no firm D call. Trimming removed 1 base at V and 2 bases at J, with 8 bases between. The CDR3 consists of 13 residues. Germline-derived CDR1 and CDR2 are SQVTM and ANQGSEA. Written as DNA, the CDR3 is TGCAGCGTTGAAGGCCGCTACAACTATGGCTACACCTTC. It codes for CSVEGRYNYGYTF. The variable domain in full, completed from reference TRBV29-1 and TRBJ1-2, reads SAVISQKPSRDICQRGTSLTIQCQVDSQVTMMFWYRQQPGQSLTLIATANQGSEATYESGFVIDKFPISRPNLTFSTLTVSNMSPEDSSIYLCSVEGRYNYGYTFGSGTRLTVV.

This chain joins TRBV12-3 or TRBV12-4 and TRBJ1-3; unclear D gene. The CDR3 is 12 residues long. V shed 3 bases and J shed 4 bases, with 4 bases lying between them. CDR3 nucleotide sequence: TGTGCCAGCAGTTTCAGGGGAAACACCATATATTTT. It yields the protein CASSFRGNTIYF.

The chain combines TRBV24-1 with TRBJ2-5, with 7 positions matching TRBD1. Looked up from germline, CDR1 is KGHDR and CDR2 is SFDVKD. The V gene end was trimmed by 2 bases and the J gene end by 5 bases; junction bases not matched to a gene: 13. The CDR3 runs 17 residues. The CDR3 spells CATSDSIEETGAETQYF. In DNA form, the CDR3 reads TGTGCCACCAGTGATTCCATCGAGGAAACAGGGGCCGAGACCCAGTACTTC.

This chain uses TRBV19 with TRBJ2-7; 12 positions match TRBD1. The CDR3 spans 15 residues. Germline CDR1 LNHDA, CDR2 SQIVND (reference sequence). V was clipped by 10 bases and J by 1 base; unmatched bases: 8. The CDR3 DNA sequence: TGTGCCACGGGAGCGGGACAGGGGGCGTCCTACGAGCAGTACTTC. It is translated as CATGAGQGASYEQYF. Full variable domain (outside the CDR3, taken from reference TRBV19 and TRBJ2-7): DGGITQSPKYLFRKEGQNVTLSCEQNLNHDAMYWYRQDPGQGLRLIYYSQIVNDFQKGDIAEGYSVSREKKESFPLTVTSAQKNPTAFYLCATGAGQGASYEQYFGPGTRLTVT.

The chain is built from TRBV24-1 and TRBJ1-6, with D perhaps TRBD1 (5 bases). From germline, CDR1 is KGHDR and CDR2 SFDVKD. This CDR3 is built from 11 residues. Trimming removed 9 bases at V and 10 bases at J, with 9 bases between. The CDR3 bases are TGTGCCACCGTCAGGGTGTCACCCCTCCACTTT. This sequence encodes CATVRVSPLHF.

Note on this clone: A junction end diverges from the germline sequence, so it may reflect a read error. The J gene is TRBJ2-2, the V gene TRBV5-1, with D unresolved. This CDR3 contains 15 residues. Germline V gene sequence: CDR1 SGHRS, CDR2 YFSETQ. In nucleotides, the CDR3 is TGCGCCAGCAGGTTGGCGCAGGCGAACACCGGGGAGCTGTTTTTT. Residues: CASRLAQANTGELFF.

The chain carries TRBV5-5 and TRBJ2-5; D is unresolved. CDR3 length: 13 amino acids. Germline V CDR1 and CDR2: SGHKS, YYEKEE (reference sequence). V was cut by 2 bases and J by 3 bases, with 8 bases left in between. The DNA of the CDR3 is TGTGCCAGCAGCTTTTTCCCAAAAGAGACCCAGTACTTC. Translation: CASSFFPKETQYF.